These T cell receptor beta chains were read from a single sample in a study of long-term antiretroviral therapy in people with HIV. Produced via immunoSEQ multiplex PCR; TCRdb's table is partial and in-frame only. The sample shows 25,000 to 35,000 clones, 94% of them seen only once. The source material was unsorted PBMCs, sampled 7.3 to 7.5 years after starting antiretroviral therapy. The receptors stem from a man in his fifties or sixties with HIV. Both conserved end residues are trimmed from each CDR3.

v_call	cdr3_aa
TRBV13	ASSLLQGAMNTGELF
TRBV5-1	ASSLARGGAINEQF
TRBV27	ASSLFAGEGQPQH
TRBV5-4	ASRRTGTGGQSPLH
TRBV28	ASVGGSSGANVLT
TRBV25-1	ASRQSNTEAF
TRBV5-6	ASSQVGVNTEAF
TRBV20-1	SARETDTQY
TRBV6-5	ASSLEGGSGANVLT
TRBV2	ASTGGEEYNEQF
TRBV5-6	ASSSSRDRGGVTEAF
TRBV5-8	ASSRFVGQEANVLT
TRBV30	AWSNKDTQY
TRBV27	ASSFLRDADEKLF
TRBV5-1	ASSLTVFMNTEAF
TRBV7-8	ASRSTLEFGDTQY
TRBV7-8	ASSSVFGGLYEQY
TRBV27	ASSNADNTGELF
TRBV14	ASSQGWGADTEAF
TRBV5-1	ASSLDQTTSTDTQY
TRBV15	ATSRDYQGSGYT
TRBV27	ASSLQGFPRDGYT
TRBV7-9	ASSDSTYNEQF
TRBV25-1	ASSPGTLYGYT
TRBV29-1	SDRIPDGYT
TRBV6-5	ASSYFPGQGNGELF
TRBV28	ASSWDGEDYEQY
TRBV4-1	ASSAGNTEAF
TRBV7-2	ASSPPGIPNYEQY
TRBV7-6	ASSRTGSGANVLT
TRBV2	ASGRGGVGSNYGYT
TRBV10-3	AISESIKRGTGELF
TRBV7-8	ASSPRGIQAF
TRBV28	ASSDSVSYNEQF
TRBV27	ASSLTGGTEAF